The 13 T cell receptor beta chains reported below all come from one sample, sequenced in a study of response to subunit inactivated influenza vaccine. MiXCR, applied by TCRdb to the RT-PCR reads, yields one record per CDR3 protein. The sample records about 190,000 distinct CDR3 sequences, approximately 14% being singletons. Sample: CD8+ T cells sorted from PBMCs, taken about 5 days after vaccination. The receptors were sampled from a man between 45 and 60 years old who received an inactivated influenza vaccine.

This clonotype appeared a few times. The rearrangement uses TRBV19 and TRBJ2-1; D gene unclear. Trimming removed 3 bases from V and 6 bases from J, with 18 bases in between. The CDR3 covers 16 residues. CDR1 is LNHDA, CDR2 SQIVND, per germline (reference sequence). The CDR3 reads CASSINAAVAGNEQFF. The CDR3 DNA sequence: TGTGCCAGTAGTATCAACGCGGCAGTTGCCGGCAATGAGCAGTTCTTC.

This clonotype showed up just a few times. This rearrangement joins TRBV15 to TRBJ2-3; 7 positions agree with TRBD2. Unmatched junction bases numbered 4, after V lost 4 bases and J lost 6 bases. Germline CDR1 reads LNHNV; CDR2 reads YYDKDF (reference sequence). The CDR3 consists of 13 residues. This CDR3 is CATSTGGDDTQYF. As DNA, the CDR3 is TGTGCCACCAGCACGGGAGGAGACGATACGCAGTATTTT.

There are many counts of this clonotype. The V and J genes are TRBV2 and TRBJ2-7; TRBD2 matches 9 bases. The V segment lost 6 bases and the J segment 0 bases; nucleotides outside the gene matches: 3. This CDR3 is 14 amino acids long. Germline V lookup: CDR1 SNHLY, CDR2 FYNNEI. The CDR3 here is CASRASGVSYEQYF. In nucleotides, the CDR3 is TGTGCCAGCAGAGCTAGCGGGGTCTCCTACGAGCAGTACTTC.

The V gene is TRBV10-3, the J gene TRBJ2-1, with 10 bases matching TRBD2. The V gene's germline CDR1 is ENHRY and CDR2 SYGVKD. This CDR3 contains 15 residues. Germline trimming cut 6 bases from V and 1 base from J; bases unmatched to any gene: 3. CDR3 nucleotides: TGTGCCATCAGCCGGACTAGCGGATCCTACAATGAGCAGTTCTTC. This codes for CAISRTSGSYNEQFF.

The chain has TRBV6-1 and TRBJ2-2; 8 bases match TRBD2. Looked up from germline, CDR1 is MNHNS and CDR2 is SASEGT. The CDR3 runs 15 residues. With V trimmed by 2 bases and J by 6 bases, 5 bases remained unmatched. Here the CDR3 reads CASSEPAGVPGELFF. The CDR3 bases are TGTGCCAGCAGTGAACCAGCGGGGGTTCCCGGGGAGCTGTTTTTT.

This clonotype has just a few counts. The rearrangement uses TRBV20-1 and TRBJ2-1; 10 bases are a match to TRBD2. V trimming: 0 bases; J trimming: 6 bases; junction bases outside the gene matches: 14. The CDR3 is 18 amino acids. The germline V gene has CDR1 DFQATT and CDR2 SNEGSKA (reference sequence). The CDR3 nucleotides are TGCAGTGCTAGAGATGAGGTGTGGAGCGGGGGGGCCCGCAATGAGCAGTTCTTC. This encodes CSARDEVWSGGARNEQFF.

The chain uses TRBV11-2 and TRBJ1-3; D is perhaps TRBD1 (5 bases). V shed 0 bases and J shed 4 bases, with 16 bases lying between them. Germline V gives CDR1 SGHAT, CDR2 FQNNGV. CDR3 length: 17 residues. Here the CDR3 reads CASSLEIWGDGGNTIYF. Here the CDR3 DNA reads TGTGCCAGCAGCTTAGAAATCTGGGGGGACGGAGGAAACACCATATATTTT.

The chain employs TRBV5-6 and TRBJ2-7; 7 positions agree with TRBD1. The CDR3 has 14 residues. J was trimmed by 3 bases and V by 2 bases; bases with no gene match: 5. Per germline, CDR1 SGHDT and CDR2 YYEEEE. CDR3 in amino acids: CASSFGTVGYEQYF. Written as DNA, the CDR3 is TGTGCCAGCAGCTTCGGGACAGTTGGCTACGAGCAGTACTTC. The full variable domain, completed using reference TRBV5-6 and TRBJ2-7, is DAGVTQSPTHLIKTRGQQVTLRCSPKSGHDTVSWYQQALGQGPQFIFQYYEEEERQRGNFPDRFSGHQFPNYSSELNVNALLLGDSALYLCASSFGTVGYEQYFGPGTRLTVT.

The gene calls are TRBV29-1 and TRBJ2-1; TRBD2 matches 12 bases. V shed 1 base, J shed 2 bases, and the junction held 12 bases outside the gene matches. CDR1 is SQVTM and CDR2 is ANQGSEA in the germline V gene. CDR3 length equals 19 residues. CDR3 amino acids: CSVEGRLAGGPSAYNEQFF. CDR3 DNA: TGCAGCGTTGAAGGTCGGCTAGCGGGAGGGCCCTCAGCCTACAATGAGCAGTTCTTC.

The CDR3 reads CASSPSSSGGGETQYF. The CDR3 DNA follows: TGTGCCAGCAGCCCATCGTCTAGCGGGGGTGGGGAGACCCAGTACTTC. The gene calls are TRBV12-3 or TRBV12-4 and TRBJ2-5; TRBD2 matches at 10 bases. CDR3 size: 16 residues. The V gene end was trimmed by 6 bases and the J gene end by 5 bases; junction bases not matched to a gene: 12.

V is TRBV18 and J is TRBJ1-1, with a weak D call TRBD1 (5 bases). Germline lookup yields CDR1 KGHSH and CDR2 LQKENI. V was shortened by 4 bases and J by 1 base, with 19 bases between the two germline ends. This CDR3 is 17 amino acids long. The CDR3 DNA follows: TGTGCCAGCTCACAAGGGACTTCTCCCCTATGGAACACTGAAGCTTTCTTT. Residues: CASSQGTSPLWNTEAFF.

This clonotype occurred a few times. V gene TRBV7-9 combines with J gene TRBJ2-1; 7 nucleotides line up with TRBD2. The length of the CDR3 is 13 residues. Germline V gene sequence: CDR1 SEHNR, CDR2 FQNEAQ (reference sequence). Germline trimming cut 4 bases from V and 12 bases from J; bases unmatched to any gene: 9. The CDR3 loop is CASSSGLAGVQFF. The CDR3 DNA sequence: TGTGCCAGCAGCTCGGGACTCGCGGGAGTGCAGTTCTTC.

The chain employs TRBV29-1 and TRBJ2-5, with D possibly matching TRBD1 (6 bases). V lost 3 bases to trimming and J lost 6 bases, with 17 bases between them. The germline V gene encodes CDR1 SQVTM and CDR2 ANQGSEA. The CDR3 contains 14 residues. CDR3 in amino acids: CSVEPIGWGQTQYF. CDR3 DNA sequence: TGCAGCGTTGAGCCTATAGGGTGGGGGCAGACCCAGTACTTC.